This TCR beta chain emerged from a study of post-analysis software for immune sequencing data. Study-level results: A handful of TRBV segments were significantly more frequent in patients than in controls. TRBV5-6, TRBV5-1 and TRBV20-1 were among these segments.

Researchers reported that TCR beta cDNA libraries carried unique molecular identifiers. TCRdb recomputed calls from the PCR reads with MiXCR, one row per CDR3 protein. Of 400,000 to 500,000 distinct CDR3 sequences in the sample, approximately 42% were seen once. As concerns this clonotype: Its specificity is unknown.

V was trimmed by 6 bases and J by 6 bases, leaving 17 bases between them. Germline CDR1 MNHNS, CDR2 SASEGT. The CDR3 is 14 amino acids. The TCR was taken from a girl aged 2-10 years with multiple sclerosis. The specimen sequenced was blood. The chain has TRBV6-1 and TRBJ1-1; D is perhaps TRBD1 (6 bases). CDR3 region: CASSLVGGIAEAFF. CDR3 in DNA: TGTGCCAGCAGCTTAGTAGGGGGGATCGCTGAAGCTTTCTTT.